Sequencing of this TCR beta chain was carried out in a study of response to subunit inactivated influenza vaccine (dated by TCRdb to 2016 to 2019). Concerning the study at large: Deep quantitative profiling of the T cell receptor repertoire was used in the study to follow responses to a trivalent subunit inactivated influenza vaccine.

V is pruned by 4 bases and J by 7 bases, leaving 7 bases of the junction without a gene match. CDR1 and CDR2 are read off the germline V gene as MNHNS and SASEGT. CDR3 length: 14 amino acids, cysteine to phenylalanine. The only DNA kept is the CDR3, 42 bases in frame from the first base. The library relied on RT-PCR. TCRdb lists the instrument as Illumina HiSeq 2500. The public reads were reprocessed in TCRdb via fastp at Q25 and MiXCR, keeping in-frame beta chains. Each entry merges the rows of one CDR3 protein and shows their most common DNA and genes. For this sample the table gives approximately 700,000 distinct CDR3 sequences, of which more than 11% were detected only once. Roughly 6.4% of the sample is held by the ten biggest clonotypes. On the study overall, not on this receptor specifically: According to the authors, only a limited number of new T cells may be recruited by each seasonal influenza vaccination.

This clonotype was seen a handful of times. No antigen is known for it. No much larger clone exists at a distance of one base, and base qualities are not known. The chain was built from TRBV6-1 and TRBJ1-1, with 9 bases in between that match TRBD1. The sample here was PBMCs from blood, taken 14 to 15 days before vaccination. The TCR originated in a man aged 45-65 years who received an inactivated influenza vaccine. Donor details come from another sample of the same person, matched by shared clones. CDR3 sequence: CASSGGQGYFEAFF. The DNA reads TGTGCCAGCAGTGGAGGACAGGGGTATTTTGAAGCTTTCTTT.